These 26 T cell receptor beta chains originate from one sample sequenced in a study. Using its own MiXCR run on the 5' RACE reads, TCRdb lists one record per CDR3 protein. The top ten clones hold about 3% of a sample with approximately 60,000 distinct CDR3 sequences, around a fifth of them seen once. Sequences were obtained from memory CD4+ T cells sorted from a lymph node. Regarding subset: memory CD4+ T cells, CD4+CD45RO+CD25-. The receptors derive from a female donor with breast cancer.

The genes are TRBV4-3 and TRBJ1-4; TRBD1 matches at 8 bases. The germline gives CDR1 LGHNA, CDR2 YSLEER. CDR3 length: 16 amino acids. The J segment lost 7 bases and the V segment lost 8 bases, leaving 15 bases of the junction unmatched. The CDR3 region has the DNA TGCGCCAGCGGCCGAGGGACAGGTCAAGGAGGTGAAAAACTGTTTTTT. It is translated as CASGRGTGQGGEKLFF.

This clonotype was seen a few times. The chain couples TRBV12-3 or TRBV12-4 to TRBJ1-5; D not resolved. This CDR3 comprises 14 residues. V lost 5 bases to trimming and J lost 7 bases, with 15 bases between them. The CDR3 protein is CASSPRSGQQPQHF. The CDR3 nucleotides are TGTGCCAGCAGTCCTCGTTCGGGTCAGCAGCCCCAGCATTTT.

Written as DNA, the CDR3 is TGCGCCAGCAGCCACCGGGGGGCCCGGTCCTACGAGCAGTACTTC. Its protein is CASSHRGARSYEQYF. The V call is TRBV4-3, the J call TRBJ2-7; tentatively, D is TRBD2 (7 bases). The ends were cut back, 3 bases at V and 1 base at J, with 13 bases in the middle. Per the germline V gene, CDR1 is LGHNA and CDR2 is YSLEER. CDR3 length equals 15 residues.

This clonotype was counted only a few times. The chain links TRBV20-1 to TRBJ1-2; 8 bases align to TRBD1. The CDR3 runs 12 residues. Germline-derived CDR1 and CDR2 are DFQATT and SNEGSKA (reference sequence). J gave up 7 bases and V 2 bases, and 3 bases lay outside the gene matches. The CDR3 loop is CSARQGAGGYTF. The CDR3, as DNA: TGCAGTGCTAGACAGGGGGCGGGTGGCTACACCTTC.

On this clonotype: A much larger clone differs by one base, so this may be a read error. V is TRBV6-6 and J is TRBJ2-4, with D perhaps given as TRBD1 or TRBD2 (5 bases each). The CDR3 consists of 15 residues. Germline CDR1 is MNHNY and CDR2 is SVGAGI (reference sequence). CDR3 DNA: TGTACCAGCAGCCTTCTCGGGACGGCCGAGGACATTCAGTACTTC. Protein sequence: CTSSLLGTAEDIQYF.

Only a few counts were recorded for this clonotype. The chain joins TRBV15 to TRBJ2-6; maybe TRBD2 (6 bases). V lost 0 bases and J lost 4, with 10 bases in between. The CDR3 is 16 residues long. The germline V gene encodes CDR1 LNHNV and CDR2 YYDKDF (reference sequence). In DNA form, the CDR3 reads TGTGCCACCAGCAGAGATGGAGGGGTCGGGGCCAACGTCCTGACTTTC. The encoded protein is CATSRDGGVGANVLTF.

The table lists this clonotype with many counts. The CDR3 bases are TGTGCCAGCAGTGCAGACAGGGGGGCCACTGAAGCTTTCTTT. This sequence encodes CASSADRGATEAFF. The chain is built from TRBV6-5 and TRBJ1-1; 9 nucleotides align to TRBD1. Per the germline V gene, CDR1 is MNHEY and CDR2 is SVGAGI. The CDR3 covers 14 residues. V shed 5 bases and J 4 bases; nucleotides not matched to a gene: 5.

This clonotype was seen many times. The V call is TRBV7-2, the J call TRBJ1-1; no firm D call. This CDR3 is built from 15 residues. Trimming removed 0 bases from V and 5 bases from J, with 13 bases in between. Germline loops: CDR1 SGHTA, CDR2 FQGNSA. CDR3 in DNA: TGTGCCAGCAGCTTAGCCACAGCACTCGGGACTGAAGCTTTCTTT. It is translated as CASSLATALGTEAFF.

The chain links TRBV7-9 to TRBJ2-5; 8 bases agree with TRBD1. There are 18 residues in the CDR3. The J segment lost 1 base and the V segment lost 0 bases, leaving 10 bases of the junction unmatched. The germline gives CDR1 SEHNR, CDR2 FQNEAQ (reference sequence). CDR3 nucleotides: TGTGCCAGCAGCTTAGCCCGGGGACAGGCTATTATCCAAGAGACCCAGTACTTC. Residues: CASSLARGQAIIQETQYF. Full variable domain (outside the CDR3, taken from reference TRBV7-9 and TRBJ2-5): DTGVSQNPRHKITKRGQNVTFRCDPISEHNRLYWYRQTLGQGPEFLTYFQNEAQLEKSRLLSDRFSAERPKGSFSTLEIQRTEQGDSAMYLCASSLARGQAIIQETQYFGPGTRLLVL.

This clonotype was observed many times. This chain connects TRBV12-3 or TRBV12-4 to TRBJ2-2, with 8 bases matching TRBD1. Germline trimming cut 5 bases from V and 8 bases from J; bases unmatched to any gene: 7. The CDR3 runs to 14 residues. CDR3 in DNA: TGTGCCAGCAGTCCTCAGGGGGCGCGAGGGGAGCTGTTTTTT. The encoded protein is CASSPQGARGELFF.

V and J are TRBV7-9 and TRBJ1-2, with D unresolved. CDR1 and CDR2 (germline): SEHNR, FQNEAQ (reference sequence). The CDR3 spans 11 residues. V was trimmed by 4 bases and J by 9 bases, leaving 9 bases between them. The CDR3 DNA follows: TGTGCCAGCAGCTCCCAGGATCGCTACACCTTC. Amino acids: CASSSQDRYTF.

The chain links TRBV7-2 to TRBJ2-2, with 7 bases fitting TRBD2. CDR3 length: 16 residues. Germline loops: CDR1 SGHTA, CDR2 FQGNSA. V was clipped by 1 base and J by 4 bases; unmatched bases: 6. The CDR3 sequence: CASSLGGRGFTGELFF. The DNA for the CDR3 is TGTGCCAGCAGCTTAGGCGGGAGAGGGTTCACCGGGGAGCTGTTTTTT.

The CDR3 here is CASSLDGTRRYNEQFF. CDR3 in DNA: TGTGCCAGCAGCTTGGACGGGACTAGAAGATACAATGAGCAGTTCTTC. This chain connects TRBV11-3 to TRBJ2-1; 8 bases are shared with TRBD2. Germline-derived CDR1 and CDR2 are SGHNT and YENEEA. J lost 4 bases, V lost 3 bases, and 8 bases had no gene match. This CDR3 is 16 amino acids long.

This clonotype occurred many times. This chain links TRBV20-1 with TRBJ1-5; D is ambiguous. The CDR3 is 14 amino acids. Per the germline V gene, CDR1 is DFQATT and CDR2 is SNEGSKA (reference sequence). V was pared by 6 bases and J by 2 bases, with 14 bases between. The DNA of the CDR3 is TGCAGTGCAAAGGACCCATATGGCAATCAGCCCCAGCATTTT. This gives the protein CSAKDPYGNQPQHF.

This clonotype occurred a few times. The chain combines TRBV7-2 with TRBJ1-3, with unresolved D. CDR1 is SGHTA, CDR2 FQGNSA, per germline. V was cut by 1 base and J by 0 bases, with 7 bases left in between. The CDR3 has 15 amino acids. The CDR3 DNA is TGTGCCAGCAGCTTAGGGCGGATCTCTGGAAACACCATATATTTT. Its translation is CASSLGRISGNTIYF.

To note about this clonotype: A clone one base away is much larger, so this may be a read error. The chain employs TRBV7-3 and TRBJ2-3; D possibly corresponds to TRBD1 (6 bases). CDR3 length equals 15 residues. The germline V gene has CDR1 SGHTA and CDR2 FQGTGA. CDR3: CASSLTTRDTDTRYF. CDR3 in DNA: TGTGCCAGCAGCTTAACTACCCGGGACACAGATACGCGGTATTTT.

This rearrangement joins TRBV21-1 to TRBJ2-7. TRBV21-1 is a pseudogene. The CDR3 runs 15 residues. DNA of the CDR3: TGTGCCAGCAGCAAAGCCACAGGGAGCTCCTACGAGCAGTACTTC. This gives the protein CASSKATGSSYEQYF.

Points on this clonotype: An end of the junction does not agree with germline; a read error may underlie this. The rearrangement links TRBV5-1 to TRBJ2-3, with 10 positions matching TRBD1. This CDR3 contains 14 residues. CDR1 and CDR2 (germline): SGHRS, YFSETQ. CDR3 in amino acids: CANSLGQGTDTQYF. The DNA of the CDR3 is TGCGCCAACAGCTTGGGACAGGGGACAGATACGCAGTATTTT.

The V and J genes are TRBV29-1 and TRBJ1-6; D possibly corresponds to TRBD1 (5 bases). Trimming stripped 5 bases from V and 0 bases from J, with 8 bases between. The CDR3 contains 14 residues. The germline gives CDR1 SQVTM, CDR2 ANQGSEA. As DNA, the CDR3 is TGCAGCGTTTCAGGGAGCTCCTATAATTCACCCCTCCACTTT. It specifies CSVSGSSYNSPLHF. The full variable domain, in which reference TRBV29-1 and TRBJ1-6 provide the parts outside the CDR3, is SAVISQKPSRDICQRGTSLTIQCQVDSQVTMMFWYRQQPGQSLTLIATANQGSEATYESGFVIDKFPISRPNLTFSTLTVSNMSPEDSSIYLCSVSGSSYNSPLHFGNGTRLTVT.

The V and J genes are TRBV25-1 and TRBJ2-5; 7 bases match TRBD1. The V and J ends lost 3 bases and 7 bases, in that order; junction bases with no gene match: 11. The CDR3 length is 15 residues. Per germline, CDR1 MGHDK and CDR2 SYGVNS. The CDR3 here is CASSESRQGWGTQYF. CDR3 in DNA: TGTGCCAGCAGTGAGTCTAGACAGGGTTGGGGGACCCAGTACTTC.

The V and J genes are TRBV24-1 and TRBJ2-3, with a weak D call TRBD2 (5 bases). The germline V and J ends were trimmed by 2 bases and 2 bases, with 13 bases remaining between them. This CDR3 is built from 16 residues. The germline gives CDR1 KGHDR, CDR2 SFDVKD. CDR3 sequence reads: CATSDYRDTTTDTQYF. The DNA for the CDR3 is TGTGCCACCAGTGATTATCGGGATACTACCACAGATACGCAGTATTTT.

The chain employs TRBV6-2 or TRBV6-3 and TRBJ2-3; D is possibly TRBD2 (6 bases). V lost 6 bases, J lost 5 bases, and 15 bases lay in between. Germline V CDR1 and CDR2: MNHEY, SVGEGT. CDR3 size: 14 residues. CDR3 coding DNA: TGTGCCAGCAGGATGACTAGTCTTGTAGATACGCAGTATTTT. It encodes CASRMTSLVDTQYF.

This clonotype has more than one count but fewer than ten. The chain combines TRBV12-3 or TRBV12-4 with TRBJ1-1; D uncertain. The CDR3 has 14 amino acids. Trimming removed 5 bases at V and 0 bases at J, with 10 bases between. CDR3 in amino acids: CASSPWTMNTEAFF. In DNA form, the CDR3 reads TGTGCCAGCAGTCCCTGGACGATGAACACTGAAGCTTTCTTT.

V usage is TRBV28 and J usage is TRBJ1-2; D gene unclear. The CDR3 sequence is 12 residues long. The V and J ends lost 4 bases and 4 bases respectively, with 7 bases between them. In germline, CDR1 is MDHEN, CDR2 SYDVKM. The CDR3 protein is CASSSRTYGYTF. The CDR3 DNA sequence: TGTGCCAGCAGTTCCCGTACCTATGGCTACACCTTC.

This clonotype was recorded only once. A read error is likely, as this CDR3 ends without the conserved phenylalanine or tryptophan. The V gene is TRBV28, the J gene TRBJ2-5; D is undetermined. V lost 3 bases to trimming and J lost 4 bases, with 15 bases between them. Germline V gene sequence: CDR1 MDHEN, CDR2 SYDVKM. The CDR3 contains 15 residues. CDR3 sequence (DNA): TGTGCCAGCAGTTTCTATAAATCTAGAGGAGAGACCCAGTACTCC. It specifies CASSFYKSRGETQYS.

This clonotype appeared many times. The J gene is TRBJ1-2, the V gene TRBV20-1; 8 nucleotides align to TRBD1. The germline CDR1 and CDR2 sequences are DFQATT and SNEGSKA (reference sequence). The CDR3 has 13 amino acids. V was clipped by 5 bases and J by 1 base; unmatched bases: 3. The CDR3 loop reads CSAPDRGNYGYTF. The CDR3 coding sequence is TGCAGTGCTCCTGACAGGGGTAACTATGGCTACACCTTC.